This is a list of T cell receptor beta chains from one sample in a study of esophageal squamous cell carcinoma under preoperative chemotherapy. A single record per CDR3 protein comes from TCRdb applying MiXCR to the PCR reads. The sample lists 15,000 to 20,000 distinct CDR3 sequences, 40% to 55% occurring once. Collection took place from a patient given preoperative chemotherapy. The receptor source for this set is a human donor with esophageal squamous cell carcinoma. The donor label of this sample is uncertain. The CDR3 runs from the conserved cysteine through the conserved F or W. Each record gives: D gene, J gene, clone size, V gene, CDR3 protein, CDR3 DNA. The D gene is left open where the match is weak. The listing skips clone size in some rows; elsewhere it reads once, few, many or a size class.

>TRBD2|TRBJ2-7|NA|TRBV11-3
CASSPQGTSGGEQYF
TGTGCCAGCAGCCCCCAGGGCACTAGCGGCGGCGAGCAGTACTTC
>NA|TRBJ2-3|NA|TRBV7-6
CASSSASDTQYF
TGTGCCAGCAGCTCAGCGTCAGATACGCAGTATTTT
>TRBD2|TRBJ2-3|NA|TRBV12-3/TRBV12-4
CASSFREGLKNIQYF
TGTGCCAGCAGTTTCCGGGAGGGACTCAAAAACATTCAGTACTTT
>NA|TRBJ2-3|NA|TRBV12-3/TRBV12-4
CASSPEAWGTGKLYF
TGTGCCAGCAGTCCGGAGGCCTGGGGCACAGGTAAGCTGTATTTT
>TRBD2|TRBJ2-5|medium-sized|TRBV27
CASSGTSALVGETQYF
TGTGCCAGCAGTGGGACTAGCGCCTTAGTAGGAGAGACCCAGTACTTC
>TRBD1|TRBJ2-2|medium-sized|TRBV11-2
CASSDSDRAYTGELFF
TGTGCCAGCAGCGACTCGGACAGGGCCTACACCGGGGAGCTGTTTTTT
>NA|TRBJ2-7|many|TRBV6-4
CASSDSGGSYNEQYF
TGTGCCAGCAGTGACTCGGGGGGCTCCTACAATGAGCAGTACTTC
>NA|TRBJ1-6|NA|TRBV11-2
CASSFHQTGVTVSPLHF
TGTGCCAGCAGCTTTCATCAGACGGGAGTAACGGTGTCACCCCTCCACTTT
>NA|TRBJ1-2|many|TRBV7-2
CASSLAMRGASGYTF
TGTGCCAGCAGCCTAGCTATGAGAGGGGCGAGTGGCTACACCTTC
>NA|TRBJ2-1|NA|TRBV11-2
CASSDSRASVGNEQFF
TGTGCCAGCAGCGATAGCCGGGCTAGCGTAGGCAATGAGCAGTTCTTC
>TRBD2|TRBJ2-1|NA|TRBV6-1
CASSQAGGGYNEQFF
TGTGCCAGCAGTCAGGCCGGGGGGGGATACAATGAGCAGTTCTTC
>TRBD1|TRBJ1-6|NA|TRBV7-2
CAGRGTGTYNSPLHF
TGTGCCGGACGGGGGACAGGGACTTATAATTCACCCCTCCACTTT
>TRBD2|TRBJ2-1|NA|TRBV19
CASMASGRVEQFF
TGTGCCAGTATGGCCAGCGGGAGGGTTGAGCAGTTCTTC
>TRBD1|TRBJ1-1|many|TRBV11-3
CASTVGTGQGGGTEAFF
TGTGCCAGCACCGTCGGGACAGGGCAAGGTGGTGGCACTGAAGCTTTCTTT
>NA|TRBJ2-7|medium-sized|TRBV7-2
CASSAGSHEQYF
TGTGCCAGCAGCGCAGGGTCCCACGAGCAGTACTTC
>TRBD2|TRBJ2-1|many|TRBV7-6
CASSLGLTSGFTYNEQFF
TGTGCCAGCAGCTTAGGATTGACTAGCGGGTTTACCTACAATGAGCAGTTCTTC
>TRBD1|TRBJ2-1|NA|TRBV7-3
CASSLGGDRGSYNEQFF
TGTGCCAGCAGCTTAGGAGGGGACAGGGGGTCCTACAATGAGCAGTTCTTC
>TRBD1|TRBJ2-7|NA|TRBV7-6
CASSHPGTGGDGSYEQYF
TGTGCCAGCAGCCATCCCGGGACAGGGGGCGATGGCTCCTACGAGCAGTACTTC
>TRBD1|TRBJ2-3|NA|TRBV12-3/TRBV12-4
CASSFRTGADTQYF
TGTGCCAGCAGTTTTAGGACAGGGGCAGATACGCAGTATTTT
>TRBD1|TRBJ1-4|many|TRBV7-2
CASSLMRGQGTNEKLFF
TGTGCCAGCAGCTTAATGAGGGGACAGGGAACTAATGAAAAACTGTTTTTT
>NA|TRBJ2-5|NA|TRBV7-2
CAGGLGGSDPDTQYF
TGTGCCGGGGGCTTAGGGGGGTCCGACCCAGATACCCAGTATTTC
>TRBD1|TRBJ2-1|NA|TRBV7-3
CASSSSGQGIHEQFF
TGTGCCAGCAGCTCCTCCGGACAGGGAATCCATGAGCAGTTCTTC
>TRBD2|TRBJ2-3|few|TRBV11-3
CAAEAGLARDTQYF
TGTGCAGCTGAGGCGGGACTAGCAAGAGATACGCAGTATTTT
>NA|TRBJ2-1|once|TRBV19
CASSIGGGRYEQFF
TGTGCCAGTAGTATAGGCGGGGGCAGGTACGAGCAGTTCTTC
>NA|TRBJ2-7|few|TRBV7-2
CASSLVLGKSYEQYF
TGTGCCAGCAGCTTAGTCCTAGGCAAGTCCTACGAGCAGTACTTC
>TRBD2|TRBJ2-1|NA|TRBV7-2
CASSLGGRASGNEQFF
TGTGCCAGCAGCTTAGGTGGCAGGGCTAGCGGGAATGAGCAGTTCTTC
>TRBD1|TRBJ2-3|NA|TRBV7-2
CASSSDRGAGQYF
TGTGCCAGCAGCTCGGACAGGGGCGCAGGGCAGTATTTT
>TRBD1|TRBJ2-3|NA|TRBV19
CASSPRGQRQDTQYF
TGTGCCAGTAGCCCACGGGGACAGCGTCAAGATACGCAGTATTTT
>NA|TRBJ2-1|NA|TRBV24-1
CATSEPKPLNNEQFF
TGTGCCACCAGTGAGCCAAAACCACTAAACAATGAGCAGTTCTTC
>TRBD2|TRBJ2-4|many|TRBV19
CASNLREGDNIQYF
TGTGCCAGTAATTTGCGGGAGGGCGATAACATTCAGTACTTC
>NA|TRBJ2-7|many|TRBV6-1
CASTLEGSLGEQYF
TGTGCCAGCACCTTAGAGGGATCGCTAGGCGAGCAGTACTTC
>NA|TRBJ2-1|few|TRBV12-5
CASGLGSRVSEQFF
TGTGCTAGTGGTTTGGGGTCCAGGGTTAGTGAGCAGTTCTTC
>NA|TRBJ1-1|medium-sized|TRBV11-2
CASSPRDGKNTEAFF
TGTGCCAGCAGCCCTAGGGACGGAAAGAACACTGAAGCTTTCTTT
>TRBD2|TRBJ2-2|many|TRBV10-1
CASSDQRLALVGELFF
TGCGCCAGCAGTGATCAGAGACTAGCATTAGTCGGGGAGCTGTTTTTT
>TRBD2|TRBJ2-1|many|TRBV6-4
CASTTSGDSYNEQFF
TGTGCCAGCACGACTAGCGGGGATTCCTACAATGAGCAGTTCTTC
>NA|TRBJ2-1|few|TRBV12-3/TRBV12-4
CASSLAGARNEQFF
TGTGCCAGCAGTTTAGCGGGGGCTCGCAATGAGCAGTTCTTC
>TRBD2|TRBJ2-1|few|TRBV7-7
CASSLAGLAGDNEQFF
TGTGCTAGCAGCTTAGCGGGACTAGCGGGGGACAATGAGCAGTTCTTC
>NA|TRBJ2-7|NA|TRBV6-5
CASSYLGEQYF
TGTGCCAGCAGTTACTTGGGGGAGCAGTACTTC
>TRBD2|TRBJ2-1|many|TRBV7-2
CASSLTRGLNHEQFF
TGTGCCAGCAGCTTAACGCGGGGACTAAACCATGAGCAGTTCTTC
>NA|TRBJ1-1|many|TRBV6-1
CASSPPGKYEAFF
TGTGCCAGCAGCCCCCCCGGGAAGTATGAAGCTTTCTTT
>NA|TRBJ2-7|NA|TRBV7-2
CASSSHRQYEQYF
TGTGCCAGCAGCTCCCATCGACAGTACGAGCAGTACTTC
>NA|TRBJ2-3|medium-sized|TRBV6-5
CASSYSSVNTDTQYF
TGTGCCAGCAGTTACTCGAGTGTCAACACAGATACGCAGTATTTT
>NA|TRBJ2-5|many|TRBV6-1
CASSPAAGTQETQYF
TGTGCCAGCAGTCCCGCCGCGGGGACTCAAGAGACCCAGTACTTC
>TRBD2|TRBJ2-5|NA|TRBV7-6
CAGSGGRGGDTQYF
TGTGCGGGCAGCGGGGGCCGTGGCGGGGATACCCAGTACTTC
>NA|TRBJ2-7|many|TRBV7-3
CASSLSPSNEQYF
TGTGCCAGCAGCTTATCCCCATCCAACGAGCAGTACTTC
>NA|TRBJ2-7|NA|TRBV11-3
CASSLRELGTGEQYF
TGTGCCAGCAGCTTAAGAGAATTGGGTACAGGCGAGCAGTACTTC
>TRBD2|TRBJ2-2|NA|TRBV7-2
CASSKGLALNTGELFF
TGTGCCAGCAGCAAAGGACTAGCGCTCAACACCGGGGAGCTGTTTTTT
>NA|TRBJ2-1|many|TRBV10-1
CASSGGALDEQFF
TGCGCCAGCAGTGGGGGAGCTCTGGATGAGCAGTTCTTC
>NA|TRBJ2-1|NA|TRBV11-2
CASSLVGFLEQFF
TGTGCCAGCAGCTTAGTTGGGTTCCTTGAGCAGTTCTTC